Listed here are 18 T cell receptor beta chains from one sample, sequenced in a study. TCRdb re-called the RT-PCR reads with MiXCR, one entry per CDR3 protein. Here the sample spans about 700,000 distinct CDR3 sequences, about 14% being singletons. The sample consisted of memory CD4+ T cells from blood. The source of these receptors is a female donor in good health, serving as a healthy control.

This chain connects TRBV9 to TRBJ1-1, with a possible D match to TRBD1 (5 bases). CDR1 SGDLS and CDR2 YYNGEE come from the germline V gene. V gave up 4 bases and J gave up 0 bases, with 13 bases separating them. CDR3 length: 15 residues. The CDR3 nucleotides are TGTGCCAGCAGCCCAGGGACCTGGATGAACACTGAAGCTTTCTTT. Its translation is CASSPGTWMNTEAFF.

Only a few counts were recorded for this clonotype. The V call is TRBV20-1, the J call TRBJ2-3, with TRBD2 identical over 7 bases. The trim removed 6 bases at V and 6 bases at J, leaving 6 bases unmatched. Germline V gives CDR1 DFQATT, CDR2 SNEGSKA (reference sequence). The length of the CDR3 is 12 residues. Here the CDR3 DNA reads TGCAGTGCAGGCGGGAGCGGCGATACGCAGTATTTT. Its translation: CSAGGSGDTQYF.

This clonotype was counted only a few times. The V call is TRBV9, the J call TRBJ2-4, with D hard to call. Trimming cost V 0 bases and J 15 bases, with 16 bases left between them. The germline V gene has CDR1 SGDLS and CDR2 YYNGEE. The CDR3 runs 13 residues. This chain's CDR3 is CASSVVERTPLYF. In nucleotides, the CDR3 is TGTGCCAGCAGCGTAGTGGAGAGAACCCCCCTGTACTTC.

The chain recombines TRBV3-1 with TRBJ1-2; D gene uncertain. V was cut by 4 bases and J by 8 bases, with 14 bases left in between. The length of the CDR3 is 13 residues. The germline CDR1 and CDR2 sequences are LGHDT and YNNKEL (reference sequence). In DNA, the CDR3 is TGTGCCAGCAGCCTCGGAGAAGGAGGAGGCTACACCTTC. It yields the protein CASSLGEGGGYTF.

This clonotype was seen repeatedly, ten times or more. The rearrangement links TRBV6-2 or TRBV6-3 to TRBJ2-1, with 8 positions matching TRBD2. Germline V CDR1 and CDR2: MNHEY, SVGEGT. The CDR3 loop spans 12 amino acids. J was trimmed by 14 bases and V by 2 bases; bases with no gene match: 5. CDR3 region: CASSYRREEEFF. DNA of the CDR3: TGTGCCAGCAGTTACCGGCGGGAGGAGGAGTTCTTC.

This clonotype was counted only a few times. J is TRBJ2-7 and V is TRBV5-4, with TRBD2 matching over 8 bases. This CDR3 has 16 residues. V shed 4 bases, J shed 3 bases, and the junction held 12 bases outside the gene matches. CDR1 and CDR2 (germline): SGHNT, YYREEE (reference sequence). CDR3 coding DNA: TGTGCCAGCAGCCCCTCTGGTAGCGGGACTTACTACGAGCAGTACTTC. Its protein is CASSPSGSGTYYEQYF.

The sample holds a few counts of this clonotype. The CDR3: CASSQEEGQGRETQYF. The CDR3 DNA is TGTGCCAGCAGCCAAGAGGAGGGACAGGGACGAGAGACCCAGTACTTC. The V gene is TRBV4-2, the J gene TRBJ2-5; TRBD1 matches at 9 bases. Germline CDR1 and CDR2: LGHNA and YNFKEQ. There are 16 residues in the CDR3. V lost 0 bases to trimming and J lost 4 bases; unmatched junction nucleotides: 6.

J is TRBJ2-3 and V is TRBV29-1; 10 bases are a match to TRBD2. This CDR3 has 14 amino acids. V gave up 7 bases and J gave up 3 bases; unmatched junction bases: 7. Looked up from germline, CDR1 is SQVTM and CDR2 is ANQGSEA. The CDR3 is CSAPIAGGTDTQYF. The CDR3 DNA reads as TGCAGCGCTCCGATAGCGGGAGGAACAGATACGCAGTATTTT.

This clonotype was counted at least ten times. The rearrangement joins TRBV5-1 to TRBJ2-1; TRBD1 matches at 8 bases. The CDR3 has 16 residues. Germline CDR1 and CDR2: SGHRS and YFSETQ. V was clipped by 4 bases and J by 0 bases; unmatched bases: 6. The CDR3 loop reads CASSARQGSSYNEQFF. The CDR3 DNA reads TGCGCCAGCAGCGCCCGACAGGGGAGCTCCTACAATGAGCAGTTCTTC. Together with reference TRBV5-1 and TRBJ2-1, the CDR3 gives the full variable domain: KAGVTQTPRYLIKTRGQQVTLSCSPISGHRSVSWYQQTPGQGLQFLFEYFSETQRNKGNFPGRFSGRQFSNSRSEMNVSTLELGDSALYLCASSARQGSSYNEQFFGPGTRLTVL.

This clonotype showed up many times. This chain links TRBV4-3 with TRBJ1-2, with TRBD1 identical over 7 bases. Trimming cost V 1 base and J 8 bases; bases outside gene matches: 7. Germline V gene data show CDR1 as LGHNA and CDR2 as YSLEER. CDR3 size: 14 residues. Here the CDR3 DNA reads TGCGCCAGCAGCCAAGTATTAGGGGGCCGCGGCTACACCTTC. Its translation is CASSQVLGGRGYTF.

In DNA form, the CDR3 reads TGTGCCAGCAGTTACAAACAGGGGGCGGCCTACGAGCAGTACTTC. It specifies CASSYKQGAAYEQYF. The chain is built from TRBV6-6 and TRBJ2-7, with 9 bases matching TRBD1. The germline CDR1 and CDR2 sequences are MNHNY and SVGAGI (reference sequence). V lost 2 bases, J lost 2 bases, and 4 bases stayed unmatched. The CDR3 contains 15 residues.

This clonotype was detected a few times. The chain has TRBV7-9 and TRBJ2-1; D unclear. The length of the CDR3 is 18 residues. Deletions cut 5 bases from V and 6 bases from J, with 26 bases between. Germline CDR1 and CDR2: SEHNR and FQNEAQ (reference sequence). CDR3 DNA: TGTGCCAGCAGCCCCACTTGGGCCACCACCTGGGAAACCAATGAGCAGTTCTTC. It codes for CASSPTWATTWETNEQFF.

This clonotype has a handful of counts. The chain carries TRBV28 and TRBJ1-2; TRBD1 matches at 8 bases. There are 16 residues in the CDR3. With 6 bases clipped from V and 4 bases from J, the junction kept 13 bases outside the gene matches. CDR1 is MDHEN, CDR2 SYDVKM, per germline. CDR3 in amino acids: CASRPRQGAGGYGYTF. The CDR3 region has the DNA TGTGCCAGCAGACCCCGGCAGGGGGCGGGTGGCTATGGCTACACCTTC.

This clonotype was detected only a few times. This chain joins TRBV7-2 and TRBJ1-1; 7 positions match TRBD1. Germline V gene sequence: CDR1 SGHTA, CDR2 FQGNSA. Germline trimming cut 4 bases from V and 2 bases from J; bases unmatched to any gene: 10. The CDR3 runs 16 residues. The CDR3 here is CASSSQGRGVNTEAFF. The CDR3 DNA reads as TGTGCCAGCAGCTCACAGGGGAGAGGGGTCAACACTGAAGCTTTCTTT.

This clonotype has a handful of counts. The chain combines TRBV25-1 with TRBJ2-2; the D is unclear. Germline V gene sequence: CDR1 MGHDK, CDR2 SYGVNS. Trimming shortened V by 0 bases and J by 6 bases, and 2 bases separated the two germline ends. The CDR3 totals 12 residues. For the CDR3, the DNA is TGTGCCAGCAGTGAATACCCCGGGGAGCTGTTTTTT. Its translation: CASSEYPGELFF.

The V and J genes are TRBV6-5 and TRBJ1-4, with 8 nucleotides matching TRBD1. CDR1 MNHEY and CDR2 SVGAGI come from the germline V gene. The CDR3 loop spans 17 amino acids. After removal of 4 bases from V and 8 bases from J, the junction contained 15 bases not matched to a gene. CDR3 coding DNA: TGTGCCAGCAGTTCATATGCAGGGGGCGAAAGGCGGGAAAAACTGTTTTTT. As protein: CASSSYAGGERREKLFF.

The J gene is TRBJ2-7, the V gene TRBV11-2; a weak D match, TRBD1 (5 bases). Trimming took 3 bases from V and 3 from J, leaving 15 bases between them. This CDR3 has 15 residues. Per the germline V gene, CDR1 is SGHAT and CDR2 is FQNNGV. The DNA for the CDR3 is TGTGCCAGCAGCTTGGGGCCTTCCGGGCACTACGAGCAGTACTTC. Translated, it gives CASSLGPSGHYEQYF.

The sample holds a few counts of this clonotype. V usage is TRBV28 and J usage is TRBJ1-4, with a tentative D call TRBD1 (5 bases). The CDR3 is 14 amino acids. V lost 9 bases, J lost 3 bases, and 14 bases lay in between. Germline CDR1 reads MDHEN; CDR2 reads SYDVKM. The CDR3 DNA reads TGTGCCAGTGTTACCGGGACCTCTAATGAAAAACTGTTTTTT. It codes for CASVTGTSNEKLFF.